The 22 T cell receptor beta chains given below trace back to one sample, sequenced in a study of shared clonotypes between healthy human individuals (dated by TCRdb to 2018 to 2020). Library construction relied on the immunoSEQ multiplex PCR assay. Entries here come from immuneACCESS through TCRdb and include only in-frame sequences with V and J called. Some clones fail to appear in such tables; in the studies checked, an unresolved V gene covers under half of the shortfall, and the cause of the remainder is unknown. Across this sample there are about 2.4 million clones, with around 90% seen only once. Over 0.12% of the sample is held by the ten biggest clonotypes. What was sequenced was naive CD4+ T cells sorted from blood. Taken with the paper, the label for cell subset or site translates to: CD45RA+ positively selected. The receptors shown here come from a man between 18 and 29 years old in good health.

In the case of this clone: Other nucleotide sequences in the sample specify the same CDR3. The V call is TRBV5-1, the J call TRBJ1-6; D gene ambiguous. This CDR3 comprises 15 residues. The V gene lost 0 bases and the J gene lost 0 bases, with 4 bases spanning the gap. Germline V CDR1 and CDR2: SGHRS, YFSETQ. CDR3 amino acids: CASSLGSSYNSPLHF. CDR3 nucleotides: TGCGCCAGCAGCTTGGGGTCCTCCTATAATTCACCCCTCCACTTT.

This chain connects TRBV10-3 to TRBJ1-1; no firm D call. CDR3 size: 15 residues. Germline CDR1 reads ENHRY; CDR2 reads SYGVKD. Trimming took 2 bases from V and 1 from J, leaving 11 bases between them. CDR3 in amino acids: CAISEARTGNTEAFF. The CDR3 nucleotides are TGTGCCATCAGTGAGGCCCGGACTGGGAACACTGAAGCTTTCTTT.

This sequence joins TRBV19 and TRBJ2-7; a possible D gene is TRBD2 (6 bases). Trimming pared 0 bases from V and 7 bases from J, leaving 19 bases between. The CDR3 totals 16 residues. In germline, CDR1 is LNHDA, CDR2 SQIVND (reference sequence). Written as DNA, the CDR3 is TGTGCCAGTAGTATAGATCGGGGGACCTGGAAAAGGGAGCAGTACTTC. Encoded protein: CASSIDRGTWKREQYF.

This chain connects TRBV25-1 to TRBJ2-5; the D gene is possibly TRBD2 (7 bases). Per the germline V gene, CDR1 is MGHDK and CDR2 is SYGVNS. The CDR3 loop spans 17 amino acids. V shed 4 bases and J shed 2 bases, with 20 bases lying between them. CDR3 DNA sequence: TGTGCCAGCAGTGGAAGGGGGGGGCTCGTAGGGCAAGAGACCCAGTACTTC. Translated: CASSGRGGLVGQETQYF.

Turning to this clone: The identical CDR3 is also encoded by other nucleotide sequences in the sample. Written as DNA, the CDR3 is TGTGCCAGCTCACCTAATGGACAGGGGGCTTATGAGCAGTACTTC. Protein product: CASSPNGQGAYEQYF. This chain connects TRBV18 to TRBJ2-7, with TRBD1 identical over 11 bases. Looked up from germline, CDR1 is KGHSH and CDR2 is LQKENI. The ends lost 3 bases at V and 7 bases at J; junction bases unmatched: 8. The CDR3 covers 15 residues.

The J gene is TRBJ1-2, the V gene TRBV30; no clear D. The germline V and J ends were trimmed by 8 bases and 11 bases, with 15 bases remaining between them. This CDR3 spans 10 amino acids. The V gene's germline CDR1 is GTSNPN and CDR2 SVGIG (reference sequence). The CDR3 loop is CALNLSGYTF. DNA for the CDR3: TGTGCCCTTAATCTATCTGGGTACACCTTC. Full variable domain (outside the CDR3, taken from reference TRBV30 and TRBJ1-2): SQTIHQWPATLVQPVGSPLSLECTVEGTSNPNLYWYRQAAGRGLQLLFYSVGIGQISSEVPQNLSASRPQDRQFILSSKKLLLSDSGFYLCALNLSGYTFGSGTRLTVV.

This chain uses TRBV11-2 with TRBJ2-2; possible D gene TRBD1, 5 bases. The V gene's germline CDR1 is SGHAT and CDR2 FQNNGV. Trimming cost V 6 bases and J 5 bases, with 19 bases left between them. The CDR3 totals 16 residues. This chain's CDR3 is CASRRSTGIGTGELFF. In nucleotides, the CDR3 is TGTGCCAGCAGGCGAAGTACAGGCATCGGAACCGGGGAGCTGTTTTTT.

V and J are TRBV18 and TRBJ2-4, with 10 bases that match TRBD1. The V gene's germline CDR1 is KGHSH and CDR2 LQKENI. CDR3 size: 19 residues. V dropped 0 bases and J dropped 1; count of bases not matched to a gene: 9. CDR3 in DNA: TGTGCCAGCTCACCACCGACAGGGGGCGGAATGTCGGCCAAAAACATTCAGTACTTC. The encoded protein is CASSPPTGGGMSAKNIQYF.

CDR3 in DNA: TGTGCCAGCAGTTTGCGGTCCGGGTTTGGCTACGAGCAGTACTTC. Its translation: CASSLRSGFGYEQYF. This chain joins TRBV6-6 and TRBJ2-7; no firm D call. The V gene lost 4 bases and the J gene lost 3 bases, with 16 bases spanning the gap. The CDR3 extends over 15 amino acids. The germline gives CDR1 MNHNY, CDR2 SVGAGI (reference sequence).

This clone has a handful of counts. This chain joins TRBV6-5 and TRBJ1-6, with D unclear. V shed 10 bases and J shed 3 bases, with 10 bases lying between them. CDR1 is MNHEY, CDR2 SVGAGI, per germline. This CDR3 is 13 amino acids long. CDR3 DNA: TGTGCCACCAGCCGGGACTATAATTCACCCCTCCACTTT. Residues: CATSRDYNSPLHF.

V is TRBV4-3 and J is TRBJ2-5, with D possibly being TRBD1 (5 bases). The CDR3 extends over 15 amino acids. V dropped 1 base and J dropped 2 bases, with 11 bases sitting between them. Germline assignment: CDR1 LGHNA and CDR2 YSLEER. CDR3 bases: TGCGCCAGCAGCCAAGGGGGCGCTGCACAAGAGACCCAGTACTTC. This encodes CASSQGGAAQETQYF.

The chain recombines TRBV6-1 with TRBJ1-2; D ambiguous. Germline CDR1 is MNHNS and CDR2 is SASEGT. V lost 6 bases and J lost 4, with 18 bases in between. CDR3 length: 15 residues. CDR3 DNA sequence: TGTGCCAGCAGATGGACCGAGGTGCTAAGCTATGGCTACACCTTC. Its protein is CASRWTEVLSYGYTF.

The genes are TRBV29-1 and TRBJ1-2; no clear D gene. The V end lost 3 bases, the J end lost 5 bases, and 10 bases lay between the germline ends. The CDR3 covers 12 residues. In germline, CDR1 is SQVTM, CDR2 ANQGSEA. The CDR3 sequence: CSVDHPPYGYTF. The CDR3, as DNA: TGCAGCGTTGACCATCCCCCTTATGGCTACACCTTC.

The rearrangement joins TRBV6-1 to TRBJ2-7; D possibly corresponds to TRBD1 (6 bases). V was trimmed by 3 bases and J by 0 bases, leaving 12 bases between them. The CDR3 sequence is 15 residues long. The V gene's germline CDR1 is MNHNS and CDR2 SASEGT. Here the CDR3 reads CASSDHRVSSYEQYF. CDR3 coding DNA: TGTGCCAGCAGTGACCACAGGGTAAGCTCCTACGAGCAGTACTTC.

With respect to this clone: The same CDR3 arises from other DNA sequences in this sample as well. The chain uses TRBV30 and TRBJ2-1; 7 nucleotides match TRBD2. V shed 0 bases, J shed 0 bases, and the junction held 2 bases outside the gene matches. Germline CDR1 reads GTSNPN; CDR2 reads SVGIG (reference sequence). The CDR3 loop spans 15 amino acids. CDR3 loop: CAWSVGGSSYNEQFF. In DNA form, the CDR3 reads TGTGCCTGGAGTGTAGGCGGGAGCTCCTACAATGAGCAGTTCTTC.

The J gene is TRBJ2-2, the V gene TRBV5-1; D may be TRBD2 (5 bases). The germline V gene encodes CDR1 SGHRS and CDR2 YFSETQ. CDR3 size: 16 residues. The V gene lost 0 bases and the J gene lost 4 bases, with 13 bases spanning the gap. This CDR3 is CASSLASRGGTGELFF. The CDR3 DNA is TGCGCCAGCAGCTTGGCAAGTCGGGGTGGCACCGGGGAGCTGTTTTTT.

This chain connects TRBV29-1 to TRBJ2-3; possibly TRBD2 for D (7 bases). CDR3 size: 15 residues. Germline V gene sequence: CDR1 SQVTM, CDR2 ANQGSEA. The germline V and J ends were trimmed by 4 bases and 0 bases, with 14 bases remaining between them. CDR3 bases: TGCAGCGTTGGTGACGGGGGGCCTAGCACAGATACGCAGTATTTT. Amino acid sequence: CSVGDGGPSTDTQYF.

This clone was picked up one time. This chain joins TRBV27 and TRBJ1-6; 8 bases match TRBD1. The CDR3 is 15 residues long. Germline V gives CDR1 MNHEY, CDR2 SMNVEV (reference sequence). V lost 6 bases to trimming and J lost 3 bases; unmatched junction nucleotides: 4. In nucleotides, the CDR3 is TGTGCCAGCAGGGGCGGGACAGGCTATAATTCACCCCTCCACTTT. Protein sequence: CASRGGTGYNSPLHF.

The rearrangement links TRBV9 to TRBJ2-3, with no clear D. The CDR3 is 14 amino acids. Germline CDR1 is SGDLS and CDR2 is YYNGEE. Trimming removed 2 bases at V and 1 base at J, with 8 bases between. The CDR3 reads CASSVGYGTDTQYF. CDR3 nucleotide sequence: TGTGCCAGCAGCGTGGGCTACGGCACAGATACGCAGTATTTT.

Turning to this clone: The same CDR3 can be traced to other DNA sequences in this sample. The V call is TRBV10-1, the J call TRBJ2-3; maybe TRBD1 (6 bases). This CDR3 contains 14 residues. V was pared by 2 bases and J by 3 bases, with 9 bases between. CDR1 is WNHNN and CDR2 is SYGVQD in the germline V gene (reference sequence). This chain's CDR3 is CASSEDRRTDTQYF. The CDR3 DNA reads as TGCGCCAGCAGTGAGGACAGGCGTACAGATACGCAGTATTTT.

V gene TRBV28 combines with J gene TRBJ2-6, with no clear D. This CDR3 is built from 15 residues. The germline CDR1 and CDR2 sequences are MDHEN and SYDVKM. Trimming stripped 7 bases from V and 1 base from J, with 11 bases between. CDR3 DNA sequence: TGTGCCAGCACCCCAATGGGGTCTGGGGCCAACGTCCTGACTTTC. Translated, it gives CASTPMGSGANVLTF.

The V and J genes are TRBV2 and TRBJ2-7, with D perhaps matching TRBD2 (5 bases). In germline, CDR1 is SNHLY, CDR2 FYNNEI. V dropped 6 bases and J dropped 4 bases, with 16 bases sitting between them. The CDR3 is 14 residues long. The chain's CDR3 is CASRAGLPGYEQYF. Here the CDR3 DNA reads TGTGCCAGCAGGGCGGGCCTACCGGGGTACGAGCAGTACTTC.